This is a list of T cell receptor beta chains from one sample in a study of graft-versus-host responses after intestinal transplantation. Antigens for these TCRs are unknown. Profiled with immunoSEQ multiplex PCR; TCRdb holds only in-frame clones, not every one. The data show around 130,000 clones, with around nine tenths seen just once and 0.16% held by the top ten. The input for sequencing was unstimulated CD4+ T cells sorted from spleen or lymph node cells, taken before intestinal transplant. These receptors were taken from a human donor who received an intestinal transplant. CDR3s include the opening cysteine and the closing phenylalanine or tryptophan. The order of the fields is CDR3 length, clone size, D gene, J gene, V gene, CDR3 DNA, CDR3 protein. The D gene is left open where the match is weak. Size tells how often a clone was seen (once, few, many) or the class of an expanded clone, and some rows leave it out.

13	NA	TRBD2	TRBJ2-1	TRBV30	TGTGCCTGGACCTTAGCGGGGGGAATTGAGCAGTTCTTC	CAWTLAGGIEQFF
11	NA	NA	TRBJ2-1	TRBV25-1	TGTGCCAGCAGCAACTACAATGAGCAGTTCTTC	CASSNYNEQFF
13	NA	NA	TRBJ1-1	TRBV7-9	TGTGCCAGCAGCTTAGCAGGGAAGAATGAAGCTTTCTTT	CASSLAGKNEAFF
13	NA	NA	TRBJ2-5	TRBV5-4	TGTGCCAGCAGCTTGGGGTCCCAAGAGACCCAGTACTTC	CASSLGSQETQYF
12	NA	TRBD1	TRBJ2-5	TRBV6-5	TGTGCCACCCAGGGGGCGCCTGAGACCCAGTACTTC	CATQGAPETQYF
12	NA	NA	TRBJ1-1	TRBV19	TGTGCCACCCAAAGGGGACCCGATCAGTCTTTCTTT	CATQRGPDQSFF
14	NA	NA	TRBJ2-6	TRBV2	TGTGCCAGCAGTCCACTCTCTGGGGCCAACGTCCTGACTTTC	CASSPLSGANVLTF
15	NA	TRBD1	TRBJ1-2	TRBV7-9	TGTGCCAGCAGCCGCGGACAGGGGGCAGATGGTGGCTACACCTTC	CASSRGQGADGGYTF
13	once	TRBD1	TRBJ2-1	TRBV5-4	TGTGCCAGCAGCTTGCCAGGGGGAAATGAGCAGTTCTTC	CASSLPGGNEQFF
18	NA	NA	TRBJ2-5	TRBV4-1	TGCGCCAGCAGCCAAGCATACGTTGGTTCTCGGCTACAAGAGACCCAGTACTTC	CASSQAYVGSRLQETQYF
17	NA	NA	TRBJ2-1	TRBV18	TGTGCCAGCTCACCACGGAGGGATTCGTGGGGACTCGATGAGCAGTTCTTC	CASSPRRDSWGLDEQFF
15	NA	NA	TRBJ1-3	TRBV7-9	TGTGCCAGCAGCTCGGACAGTTACTCTGGAAACACCATATATTTT	CASSSDSYSGNTIYF
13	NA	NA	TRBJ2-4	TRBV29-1	TGCAGCGTATCAGGGATAGGCAAAAACATTCAGTACTTC	CSVSGIGKNIQYF
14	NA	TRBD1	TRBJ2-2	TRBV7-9	TGTGCCAGCAGCTTGGACAGGGTTTACGGGGAGCTGTTTTTT	CASSLDRVYGELFF
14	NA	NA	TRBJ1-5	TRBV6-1	TGTGCCAGCAGTCCAGATATTAGCAATCAGCCCCAGCATTTT	CASSPDISNQPQHF
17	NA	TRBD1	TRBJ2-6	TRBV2	TGTGCCAGCAATACGGGACAGGGAAGCTCTGGGGCCAACGTCCTGACTTTC	CASNTGQGSSGANVLTF
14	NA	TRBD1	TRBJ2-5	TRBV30	TGTGCCTGGAGTGTACTAGGGGACAGAGAGACCCAGTACTTC	CAWSVLGDRETQYF
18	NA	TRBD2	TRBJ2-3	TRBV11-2	TGTGCCAGCAGCTTAGTTGGGGCTAGCGGGGGCCGGGCAGATACGCAGTATTTT	CASSLVGASGGRADTQYF
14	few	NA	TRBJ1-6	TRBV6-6	TGTGCCAGCAGTTCTAGGGAATTGAGTTCACCCCTCCACTTT	CASSSRELSSPLHF
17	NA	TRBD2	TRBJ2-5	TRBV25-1	TGTGCCAGCAGTCGGACTAGCGGGTTTCCGTACCAAGAGACCCAGTACTTC	CASSRTSGFPYQETQYF
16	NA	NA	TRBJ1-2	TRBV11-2	TGTGCCAGCAGCCCCCCACCCGGTGGCCCGCTCTATGGCTACACCTTC	CASSPPPGGPLYGYTF
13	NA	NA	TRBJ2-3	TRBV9	TGTGCCAGCAGCGTAGGTGGGTCAGATACGCAGTATTTT	CASSVGGSDTQYF
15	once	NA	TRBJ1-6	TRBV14	TGTGCCAGCAGCCAGTTGACAGGAGGTGGCTCACCCCTCCACTTT	CASSQLTGGGSPLHF
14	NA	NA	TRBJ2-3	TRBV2	TGTGCCAGCCAAGAGGCGGGAAGCACAGATACGCAGTATTTT	CASQEAGSTDTQYF
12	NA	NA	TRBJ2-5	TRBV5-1	TGCGCCAGCAGCTTGGTCCAAGAGACCCAGTACTTC	CASSLVQETQYF
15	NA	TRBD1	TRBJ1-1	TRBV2	TGTGCCAGCACTGACAGGGGGTCTGAAAGCACTGAAGCTTTCTTT	CASTDRGSESTEAFF
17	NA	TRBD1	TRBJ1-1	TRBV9	TGTGCCAGCGGGCCGACAGGGTCCCTAAAAATGAACACTGAAGCTTTCTTT	CASGPTGSLKMNTEAFF
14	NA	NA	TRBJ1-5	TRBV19	TGTGCCACCGCCGTCGGGGCCAGCAATCAGCCCCAGCATTTT	CATAVGASNQPQHF
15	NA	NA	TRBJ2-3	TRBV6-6	TGTGCCAGCACCTACGGAAGGTTAGGGACAGATACGCAGTATTTT	CASTYGRLGTDTQYF
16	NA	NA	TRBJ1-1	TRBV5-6	TGTGCCAGCAGCCTCCCTCGGTGGAGAGGGGCCACTGAAGCTTTCTTT	CASSLPRWRGATEAFF
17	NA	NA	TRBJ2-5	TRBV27	TGTGCCAGCAGACCCGCGCAGCACTCAACAGGGCTAGAGACCCAGTACTTC	CASRPAQHSTGLETQYF
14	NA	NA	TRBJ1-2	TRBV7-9	TGTGCCAGCAGCTTAGTGCAGCACGGATATGGCTACACCTTC	CASSLVQHGYGYTF
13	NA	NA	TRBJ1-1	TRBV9	TGTGCCAGCAGCGTCGACATGGCCACTGAAGCTTTCTTT	CASSVDMATEAFF
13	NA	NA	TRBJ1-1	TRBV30	TGTGCCTGGGCGGATGGGGATGGGACTGAAGCTTTCTTT	CAWADGDGTEAFF
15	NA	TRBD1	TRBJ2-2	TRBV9	TGTGCCAGCAGACTAACGGGACAGGGCCCCGGGGAGCTGTTTTTT	CASRLTGQGPGELFF
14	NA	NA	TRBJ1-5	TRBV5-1	TGCGCCAGCAGCTTCTTCGGACAAGACGGACCCCAGCATTTT	CASSFFGQDGPQHF
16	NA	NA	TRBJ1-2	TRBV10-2	TGCGCCAGCAGTGCATGGGACACTTACACCTACTATGGCTACACCTTC	CASSAWDTYTYYGYTF
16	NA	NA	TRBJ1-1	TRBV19	TGTGCCACCGAAAAAGGGGTCCCATTCATGAACACTGAAGCTTTCTTT	CATEKGVPFMNTEAFF
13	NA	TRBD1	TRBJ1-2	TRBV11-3	TGTGCCAGCAGCGCCCCAGGGGGCTGGGGCTACACCTTC	CASSAPGGWGYTF
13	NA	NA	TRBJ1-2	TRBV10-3	TGTGCCATCAGTGCTGACACCTCGGTCGGCTACACCTTC	CAISADTSVGYTF
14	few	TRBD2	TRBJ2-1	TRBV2	TGTGCCAGCAGTCCGGGACTAGCTCGTAATGAGCAGTTCTTC	CASSPGLARNEQFF
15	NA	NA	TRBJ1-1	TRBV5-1	TGCGCCAGCAGCCCGGTCAGGCGGAGGGGCACTGAAGCTTTCTTT	CASSPVRRRGTEAFF
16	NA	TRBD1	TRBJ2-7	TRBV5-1	TGCGCCAGCAGCCATACATCCGGGACAGTCTCCTACGAGCAGTACTTC	CASSHTSGTVSYEQYF
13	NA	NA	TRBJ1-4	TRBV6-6	TGTGCCAGCAGAAGGGACACGAATGAAAAACTGTTTTTT	CASRRDTNEKLFF
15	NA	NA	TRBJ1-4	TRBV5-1	TGCGCCAGCAGCTTGGTTCAGGGCCCTAATGAAAAACTGTTTTTT	CASSLVQGPNEKLFF
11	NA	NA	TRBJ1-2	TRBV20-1	TGCAGAGGAGGGGGGGACTATGGCTACACCTTC	CRGGGDYGYTF